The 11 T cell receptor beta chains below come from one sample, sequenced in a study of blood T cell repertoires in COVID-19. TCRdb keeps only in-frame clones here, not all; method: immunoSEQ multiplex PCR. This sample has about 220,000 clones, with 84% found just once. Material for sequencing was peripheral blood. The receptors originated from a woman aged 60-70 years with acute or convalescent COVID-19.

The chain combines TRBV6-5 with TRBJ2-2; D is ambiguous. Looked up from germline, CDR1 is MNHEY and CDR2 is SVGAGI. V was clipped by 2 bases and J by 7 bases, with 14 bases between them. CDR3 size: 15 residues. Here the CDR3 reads CASSYGRGSSGELFF. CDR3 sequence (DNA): TGTGCCAGCAGTTACGGCAGAGGCTCAAGCGGGGAGCTGTTTTTT.

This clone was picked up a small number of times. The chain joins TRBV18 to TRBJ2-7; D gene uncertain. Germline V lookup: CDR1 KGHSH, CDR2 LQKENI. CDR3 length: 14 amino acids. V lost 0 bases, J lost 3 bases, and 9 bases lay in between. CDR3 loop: CASSPPSPVYEQYF. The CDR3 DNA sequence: TGTGCCAGCTCACCACCTAGCCCGGTCTACGAGCAGTACTTC. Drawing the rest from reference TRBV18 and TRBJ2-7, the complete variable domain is NAGVMQNPRHLVRRRGQEARLRCSPMKGHSHVYWYRQLPEEGLKFMVYLQKENIIDESGMPKERFSAEFPKEGPSILRIQQVVRGDSAAYFCASSPPSPVYEQYFGPGTRLTVT.

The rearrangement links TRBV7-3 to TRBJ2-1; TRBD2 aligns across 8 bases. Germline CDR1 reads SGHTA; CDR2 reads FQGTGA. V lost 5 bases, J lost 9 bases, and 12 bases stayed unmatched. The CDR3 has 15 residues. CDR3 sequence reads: CASSTTGGLMGEQFF. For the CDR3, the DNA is TGTGCCAGCAGCACCACGGGGGGGTTAATGGGTGAGCAGTTCTTC.

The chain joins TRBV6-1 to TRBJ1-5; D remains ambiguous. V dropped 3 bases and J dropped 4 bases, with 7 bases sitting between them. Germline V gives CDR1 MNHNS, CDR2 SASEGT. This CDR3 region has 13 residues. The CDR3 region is CASSEALNQPQHF. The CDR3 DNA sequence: TGTGCCAGCAGTGAGGCCCTTAATCAGCCCCAGCATTTT.

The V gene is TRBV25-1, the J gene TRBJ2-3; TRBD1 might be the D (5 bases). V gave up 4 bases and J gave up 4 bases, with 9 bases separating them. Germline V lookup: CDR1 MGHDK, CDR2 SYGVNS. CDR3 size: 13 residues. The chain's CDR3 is CASSGSGSDTQYF. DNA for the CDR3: TGTGCCAGCAGTGGATCAGGGTCAGATACGCAGTATTTT. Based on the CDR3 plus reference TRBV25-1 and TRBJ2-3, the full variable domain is EADIYQTPRYLVIGTGKKITLECSQTMGHDKMYWYQQDPGMELHLIHYSYGVNSTEKGDLSSESTVSRIRTEHFPLTLESARPSHTSQYLCASSGSGSDTQYFGPGTRLTVL.

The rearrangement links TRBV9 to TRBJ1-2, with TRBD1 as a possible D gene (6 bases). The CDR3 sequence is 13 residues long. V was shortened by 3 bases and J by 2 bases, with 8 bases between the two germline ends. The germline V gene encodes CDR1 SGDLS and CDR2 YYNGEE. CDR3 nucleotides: TGTGCCAGCAGCGCCACAGGGAACTATGGCTACACCTTC. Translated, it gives CASSATGNYGYTF. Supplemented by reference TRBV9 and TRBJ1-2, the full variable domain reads DSGVTQTPKHLITATGQRVTLRCSPRSGDLSVYWYQQSLDQGLQFLIQYYNGEERAKGNILERFSAQQFPDLHSELNLSSLELGDSALYFCASSATGNYGYTFGSGTRLTVV.

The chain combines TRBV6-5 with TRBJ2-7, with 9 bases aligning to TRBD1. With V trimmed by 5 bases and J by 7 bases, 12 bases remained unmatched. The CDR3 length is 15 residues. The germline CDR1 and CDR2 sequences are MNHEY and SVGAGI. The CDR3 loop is CASSPYRDREGEQYF. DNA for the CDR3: TGTGCCAGCAGTCCATACCGGGACAGGGAAGGAGAGCAGTACTTC.

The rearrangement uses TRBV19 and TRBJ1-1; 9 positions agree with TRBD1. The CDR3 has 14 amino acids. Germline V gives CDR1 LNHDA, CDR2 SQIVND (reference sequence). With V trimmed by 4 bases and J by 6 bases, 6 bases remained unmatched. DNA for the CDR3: TGTGCCAGTAGTAACAGGGGGCGCGCGCCTGAAGCTTTCTTT. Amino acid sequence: CASSNRGRAPEAFF.

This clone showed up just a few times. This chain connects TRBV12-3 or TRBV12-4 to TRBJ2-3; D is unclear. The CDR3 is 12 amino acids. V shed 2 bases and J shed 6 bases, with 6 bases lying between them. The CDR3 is CASSLKADTQYF. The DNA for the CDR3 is TGTGCCAGCAGTTTAAAAGCGGATACGCAGTATTTT.

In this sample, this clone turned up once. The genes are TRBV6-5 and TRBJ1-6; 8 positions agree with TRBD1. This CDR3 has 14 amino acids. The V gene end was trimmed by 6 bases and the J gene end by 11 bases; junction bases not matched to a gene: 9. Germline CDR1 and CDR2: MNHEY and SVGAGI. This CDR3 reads CASSDRGRGPPLHF. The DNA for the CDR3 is TGTGCCAGCAGCGACAGGGGCCGGGGGCCACCCCTCCACTTT.

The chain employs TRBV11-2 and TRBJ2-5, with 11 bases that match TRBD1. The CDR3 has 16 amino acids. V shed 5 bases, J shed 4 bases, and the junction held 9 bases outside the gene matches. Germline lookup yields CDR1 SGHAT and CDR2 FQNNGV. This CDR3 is CASSATGTGGVETQYF. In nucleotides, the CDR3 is TGTGCCAGCAGCGCCACCGGGACAGGGGGAGTAGAGACCCAGTACTTC.